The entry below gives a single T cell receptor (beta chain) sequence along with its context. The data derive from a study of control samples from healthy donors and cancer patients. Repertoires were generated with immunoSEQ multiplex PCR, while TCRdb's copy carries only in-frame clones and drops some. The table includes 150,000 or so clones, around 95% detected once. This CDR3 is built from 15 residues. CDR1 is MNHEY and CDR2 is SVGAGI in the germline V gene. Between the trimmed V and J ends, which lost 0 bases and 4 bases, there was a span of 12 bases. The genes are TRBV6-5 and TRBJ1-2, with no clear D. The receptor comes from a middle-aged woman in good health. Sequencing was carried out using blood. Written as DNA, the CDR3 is TGTGCCAGCAGTTACTCACAAGAGCACGCCTATGGCTACACCTTC. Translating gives CASSYSQEHAYGYTF.